The 8 T cell receptor beta chains presented below share a single source sample, sequenced in a study of blood T cell repertoires in COVID-19 (dated by TCRdb to 2020 to 2022). The library was built by means of the immunoSEQ multiplex PCR assay. In TCRdb, the immuneACCESS table is reduced to in-frame sequences with V and J assigned. These tables do not hold every clone; where another copy was compared, an unresolved V gene accounts for under half, and the others remain unexplained. For this sample the table gives 260,000 or so clones, of which roughly 79% were detected only once. The ten top clones hold 7.5% of the sample. The sample was peripheral blood. These receptor sequences come from a woman of 80 years or more with COVID-19, enrolled during active disease.

The chain is built from TRBV7-8 and TRBJ1-3; no reliable D call. V was clipped by 1 base and J by 7 bases, with 14 bases between them. CDR3 length equals 15 residues. Germline V CDR1 and CDR2: SGHVS, FQNEAQ. CDR3 amino acids: CASSLVPGLRNTIYF. The CDR3 DNA follows: TGTGCCAGCAGCTTAGTTCCGGGGTTAAGGAACACCATATATTTT. The whole variable domain, filled in from reference TRBV7-8 and TRBJ1-3, reads GAGVSQSPRYKVAKRGQDVALRCDPISGHVSLFWYQQALGQGPEFLTYFQNEAQLDKSGLPSDRFFAERPEGSVSTLKIQRTQQEDSAVYLCASSLVPGLRNTIYFGEGSWLTVV.

The chain links TRBV5-1 to TRBJ1-2; the D gene is possibly TRBD1 (6 bases). Germline V gene sequence: CDR1 SGHRS, CDR2 YFSETQ. The CDR3 is 14 amino acids. With 3 bases removed from V and 6 bases from J, the gap between germline ends came to 15 bases. This CDR3 is CASSSNQGIDGYTF. The DNA for the CDR3 is TGCGCCAGCAGCTCAAACCAGGGGATCGATGGCTACACCTTC.

The rearrangement links TRBV7-2 to TRBJ1-4; 9 positions agree with TRBD1. Trimming at V came to 5 bases and at J to 7 bases, leaving 8 bases not matched to a gene. This CDR3 has 15 residues. Germline V lookup: CDR1 SGHTA, CDR2 FQGNSA. As DNA, the CDR3 is TGTGCCAGCAGCGTATTACAGGGGGCGATTGAAAAACTGTTTTTT. This gives the protein CASSVLQGAIEKLFF.

In its sample, this clone was seen once. The rearrangement joins TRBV27 to TRBJ1-5; D might be TRBD1 (6 bases). This CDR3 is 14 amino acids long. Trimming took 10 bases from V and 1 from J, leaving 14 bases between them. CDR1 is MNHEY and CDR2 is SMNVEV in the germline V gene (reference sequence). The CDR3 loop reads CATRGLASNQPQHF. The CDR3 DNA sequence: TGTGCCACCAGGGGTTTAGCCAGCAATCAGCCCCAGCATTTT.

The gene calls are TRBV2 and TRBJ1-5; 9 positions match TRBD1. Germline loops: CDR1 SNHLY, CDR2 FYNNEI. This CDR3 region has 14 residues. V lost 6 bases, J lost 7 bases, and 7 bases stayed unmatched. CDR3 sequence: CASRVTGGGQPQHF. CDR3 bases: TGTGCCAGCAGGGTTACAGGGGGCGGCCAGCCCCAGCATTTT. The entire variable domain, with the rest obtained from reference TRBV2 and TRBJ1-5, is as follows: EPEVTQTPSHQVTQMGQEVILRCVPISNHLYFYWYRQILGQKVEFLVSFYNNEISEKSEIFDDQFSVERPDGSNFTLKIRSTKLEDSAMYFCASRVTGGGQPQHFGDGTRLSIL.

The genes are TRBV7-2 and TRBJ2-1; 10 bases line up with TRBD2. The CDR3 runs to 19 residues. J was trimmed by 1 base and V by 0 bases; bases with no gene match: 9. Germline CDR1 is SGHTA and CDR2 is FQGNSA. CDR3 region: CASSLAGASGRGSYNEQFF. The DNA of the CDR3 is TGTGCCAGCAGCTTAGCAGGGGCTAGCGGGAGAGGGTCCTACAATGAGCAGTTCTTC.

The chain recombines TRBV5-1 with TRBJ1-2; perhaps TRBD1 as D (5 bases). Trimming shortened V by 0 bases and J by 10 bases, and 19 bases separated the two germline ends. This CDR3 spans 15 amino acids. The germline V gene encodes CDR1 SGHRS and CDR2 YFSETQ. DNA of the CDR3: TGCGCCAGCAGCTTGGCGGTTGGGGCCCAGGGATACTACACCTTC. Its protein is CASSLAVGAQGYYTF.

The chain carries TRBV2 and TRBJ1-1; the match to TRBD1 covers 8 bases. J was trimmed by 4 bases and V by 6 bases; bases with no gene match: 7. Germline V gives CDR1 SNHLY, CDR2 FYNNEI. The CDR3 has 14 amino acids. CDR3 in amino acids: CASRAGQGVTEAFF. CDR3 in DNA: TGTGCCAGCAGGGCCGGACAGGGCGTCACTGAAGCTTTCTTT.